A selection of T cell receptor beta chains follows, all from one sample in a study of T cells in Graves' hyperthyroidism and ophthalmopathy. TCRdb re-called the multiplex PCR reads through MiXCR, storing one row per CDR3 protein. The data show about 500,000 distinct CDR3 sequences, with over 15% seen just once and roughly 18% held by the top ten. Sequencing was performed on blood. The receptors shown here come from a woman between 18 and 29 years old with Graves' hyperthyroidism. Both conserved end residues are part of each CDR3. D genes are given only for firm matches. Where a row states a size, it is once, few, many or the class of an expanded clone; other rows omit it.

clone size	V gene	D gene	J gene	CDR3 DNA	CDR3 protein
many	TRBV12-3/TRBV12-4	TRBD2	TRBJ2-1	TGTGCCAGCCGCTTAAGGACTAGCGGGGCCCTAGCGTCCTACAATGAGCAGTTCTTC	CASRLRTSGALASYNEQFF
few	TRBV11-2	-	TRBJ1-2	TGTGCCAGCAGCCAACCGGGACGAAACTATGGCTACACCTTC	CASSQPGRNYGYTF
few	TRBV20-1	-	TRBJ1-6	TGCAGTGCCCGAGGGAGGGGGAGTTCACCCCTCCACTTT	CSARGRGSSPLHF
few	TRBV12-3/TRBV12-4	-	TRBJ1-1	TGTGCCAGCAGCCCTGGGGGGGAAGCTTTCTTT	CASSPGGEAFF
many	TRBV28	-	TRBJ2-5	TGTGCCAGCAGTTCTGGGGGTTCCTTAGAGACCCAGTACTTC	CASSSGGSLETQYF
-	TRBV5-1	-	TRBJ2-5	TGCGCCAGCAGCTTGGACACAGAGACCCAGTACTTC	CASSLDTETQYF
many	TRBV29-1	-	TRBJ1-2	TGCAGCGACATGGGACGGGGGTCCTATGGCTACACCTTC	CSDMGRGSYGYTF
few	TRBV29-1	-	TRBJ1-1	TGCAGCGCACTACAAGGGGCCTGGAACACTGAAGCTTTCTTT	CSALQGAWNTEAFF
few	TRBV5-4	-	TRBJ2-7	TGTGCCAGCAGCTTGTCGGCTGCGAGCTCCTACGAGCAGTACTTC	CASSLSAASSYEQYF
many	TRBV28	-	TRBJ2-1	TGTGCCAGCAATGGACAGCTGAGCTCCTACAATGAGCAGTTCTTC	CASNGQLSSYNEQFF
many	TRBV5-1	-	TRBJ2-7	TGCGCCAGCAGCTTCTCCCAAAGCTCCTACGAGCAGTACTTC	CASSFSQSSYEQYF
-	TRBV28	TRBD1	TRBJ1-4	TGTGCCAGCAGTTCCTCCCTCAGGGGGCGGTTAGAAAAACTGTTTTTT	CASSSSLRGRLEKLFF
few	TRBV20-1	TRBD1	TRBJ2-7	TGCAGCCCCAAGGTGACAGGGGGCCACGAGCAGTACTTC	CSPKVTGGHEQYF
many	TRBV12-5	TRBD2	TRBJ2-3	TGTGCTAGTGGTTTTCCAGTCCGACTAGCGGGGGGGAGCACAGATACGCAGTATTTT	CASGFPVRLAGGSTDTQYF
-	TRBV11-1	TRBD2	TRBJ2-3	TGTGCCAGCAGCGCGTTACCGGGACTAGCGTATGCAGATACGCAGTATTTT	CASSALPGLAYADTQYF
-	TRBV19	-	TRBJ1-5	TGTGCCAGTAGTTTCGGGCGGGACAAGCCCCAGCATTTT	CASSFGRDKPQHF
-	TRBV6-1	TRBD1	TRBJ1-2	TGTGCCAGCAGTGAAGCCCGGACAGGATATGGCTACACCTTC	CASSEARTGYGYTF
few	TRBV4-1	TRBD1	TRBJ2-1	TGCGCCAGCAGCCATTTAGACAGGGGGTCGAGCAATGAGCAGTTCTTC	CASSHLDRGSSNEQFF
few	TRBV4-1	-	TRBJ2-7	TGCGCCAGCAGCCAAGAGGCCACCCTCTACGAGCAGTACTTC	CASSQEATLYEQYF
-	TRBV10-2	-	TRBJ2-2	TGCGCCGCGTGTACGGCGAACACCGGGGAGCTGTTTTTT	CAACTANTGELFF
-	TRBV20-1	TRBD2	TRBJ2-5	TGCAGTGCCTACCTAGCGGGGGGCGAGACCCAGTACTTC	CSAYLAGGETQYF
-	TRBV6-2/TRBV6-3	-	TRBJ2-7	TGTGCCAGCAGTCGCCACCCCGGGCTCTACGAGCAGTACTTC	CASSRHPGLYEQYF
few	TRBV30	TRBD1	TRBJ2-7	TGTGCCTGGAATGGACAGGGACTTTTCGAGCAGTACTTC	CAWNGQGLFEQYF
few	TRBV5-1	-	TRBJ1-6	TGCGCCAGCAGCCCCGGGCCTCGTAATTCACCCCTCCACTTT	CASSPGPRNSPLHF
-	TRBV7-9	-	TRBJ2-7	TGTGCCAGCAGCCTGACCGGGACCGCGCATACGTACGAGCAGTACTTC	CASSLTGTAHTYEQYF
many	TRBV5-1	-	TRBJ2-1	TGCGCCAGCAGCTTGCGCCGGGACCTTAACAATGAGCAGTTCTTC	CASSLRRDLNNEQFF
many	TRBV27	-	TRBJ2-7	TGTGCCAGCAGTTTATATGGGGGGCAGGGCTACGAGCAGTACTTC	CASSLYGGQGYEQYF
-	TRBV20-1	-	TRBJ1-2	TGCAGTGGGACCTCGGACAGCTATGGCTACACCTTC	CSGTSDSYGYTF
few	TRBV15	-	TRBJ1-1	TGTGCCACCAGCAGAGATGCCAGGGTAAGCACTGAAGCTTTCTTT	CATSRDARVSTEAFF
few	TRBV5-8	-	TRBJ2-1	TGTGCCAGCAGCTTGCGGCAGGGCGAGGACAATGAGCAGTTCTTC	CASSLRQGEDNEQFF
many	TRBV7-2	TRBD2	TRBJ2-3	TGTGCCAGCAGTTTGGGGACTAGCGGGAGGTCTGCGGCAGATACGCAGTATTTT	CASSLGTSGRSAADTQYF
few	TRBV19	TRBD2	TRBJ2-3	TGTGCCAGTAGTAGGACTAGCGGGAGAGTTACAGATACGCAGTATTTT	CASSRTSGRVTDTQYF
many	TRBV3-1	-	TRBJ2-3	TGTGCCAGCAGCCAATATTCAGATACGCAGTATTTT	CASSQYSDTQYF
few	TRBV25-1	TRBD2	TRBJ2-5	TGTGCCAGCAGTAAGGTTTCTAGCGGGCCTCAAGAGACCCAGTACTTC	CASSKVSSGPQETQYF
-	TRBV4-2	TRBD2	TRBJ2-3	TGTGCCAGCAGCCAAGACGAGACTAGCGGGGGGGCTAGCACAGATACGCAGTATTTT	CASSQDETSGGASTDTQYF
few	TRBV20-1	TRBD1	TRBJ2-7	TGCAGTGCCGGACAGGGGCCCTCCTACGAGCAGTACTTC	CSAGQGPSYEQYF
few	TRBV5-1	TRBD1	TRBJ2-1	TGCGCCAGCAGCTTGGTGGGGACAGGGGGTGAGCAGTTCTTC	CASSLVGTGGEQFF
many	TRBV12-3/TRBV12-4	-	TRBJ2-1	TGTGCCAGCAGTTTTACGGACTGGGACAATGAGCAGTTCTTC	CASSFTDWDNEQFF
few	TRBV5-5	-	TRBJ2-2	TGTGCCAGCAGCTTGGTACAGGGAAACACCGGGGAGCTGTTTTTT	CASSLVQGNTGELFF
few	TRBV4-1	-	TRBJ2-2	TGCGCCAGCAGCCAAGCGGCCAGCGCCGCGAACACCGGGGAGCTGTTTTTT	CASSQAASAANTGELFF
-	TRBV20-1	-	TRBJ2-7	TGCAGTGCTAGCCAGATACAGGGTTTCGGTTCGGAGCAGTACTTC	CSASQIQGFGSEQYF
few	TRBV27	TRBD2	TRBJ2-1	TGTGCCAGTGGGACTAGCGGGACCGCTAGGGAGCAGTTCTTC	CASGTSGTAREQFF